The entry below gives a single T cell receptor beta chain sequence along with its context. These data originate in a study of blood T cell repertoires in COVID-19. At the level of the study: The United States, Italy and Spain were the sources of the acute and convalescent COVID-19 samples. T cells, B-cell-depleted T cells, or PBMCs supplied cDNA or gDNA.

Losses at the gene ends were 4 bases for V and 7 bases for J; bases not matched to a gene: 7. This CDR3 has 15 amino acids. The germline V gene encodes CDR1 SSHAT and CDR2 FNYEAQ (reference sequence). Generated by immunoSEQ multiplex PCR, the TCRdb table keeps only in-frame clones and is missing some. The sample lists hundreds of thousands of clones; 87% were seen once. V and J are TRBV7-7 and TRBJ1-6; 7 positions agree with TRBD1. Sequenced: PBMCs or T cells enriched from blood (not recorded which). This sequence originates from a woman in her twenties or thirties who had recovered from COVID-19. The CDR3, as DNA: TGTGCCAGCAGCTCGCCACAGGGGTCAAATTCACCCCTCCACTTT. Translating it yields CASSSPQGSNSPLHF.